This is a list of T cell receptor beta chains from one sample in a study of blood T cell repertoires in COVID-19. Some clones are missing from TCRdb's copy, which holds only in-frame ones; the method was immunoSEQ multiplex PCR. Of 150,000 to 200,000 clones listed, over 80% are singletons. Material for sequencing was peripheral blood. Source of these receptors: a young man with COVID-19, enrolled during active disease. CDR3s include the opening cysteine and the closing phenylalanine or tryptophan. D genes are given only for firm matches. The listing skips clone size in some rows; elsewhere it reads once, few, many or a size class.

V	size	J	D	CDR3	DNA
TRBV6-5	-	TRBJ2-3	TRBD1	CASSRGTGGSDTQYF	TGTGCCAGCAGCCGCGGGACAGGGGGCAGTGATACGCAGTATTTT
TRBV6-2/TRBV6-3	-	TRBJ2-7	-	CASSYYEQYYEQYF	TGTGCCAGCAGTTACTACGAACAGTACTACGAGCAGTACTTC
TRBV4-3	-	TRBJ2-3	TRBD1	CASSQDRTGFTDTQYF	TGCGCCAGCAGCCAAGATCGGACAGGGTTCACAGATACGCAGTATTTT
TRBV6-5	-	TRBJ1-1	-	CASSYWAGFAFF	TGTGCCAGCAGTTACTGGGCAGGGTTCGCTTTCTTT
TRBV28	-	TRBJ1-5	-	CASSYGTSNQPQHF	TGTGCCAGCAGTTACGGGACAAGCAATCAGCCCCAGCATTTT
TRBV4-1	-	TRBJ1-5	TRBD1	CASSQDENRGNQPQHF	TGCGCCAGCAGCCAAGATGAGAACAGGGGGAATCAGCCCCAGCATTTT
TRBV30	-	TRBJ1-5	-	CAWMRSQHF	TGTGCCTGGATGAGGTCCCAGCATTTT
TRBV3-1/TRBV3-2	-	TRBJ1-1	TRBD1	CASSLSGQTINTEAFF	TGTGCCAGCAGCTTATCGGGACAGACAATTAACACTGAAGCTTTCTTT
TRBV5-6	-	TRBJ1-2	TRBD1	CASSATGSYGYTF	TGTGCCAGCAGCGCGACAGGGAGCTATGGCTACACCTTC
TRBV2	-	TRBJ1-6	-	CASRLLYNSPLHF	TGTGCCAGCAGACTACTTTATAATTCACCCCTCCACTTT
TRBV5-1	-	TRBJ1-2	TRBD1	CASSFLDRGSGYTF	TGCGCCAGCAGCTTCCTGGACAGGGGTTCTGGCTACACCTTC
TRBV29-1	-	TRBJ1-1	-	CSVEPILGQYTEAFF	TGCAGCGTTGAACCGATTTTGGGGCAGTACACTGAAGCTTTCTTT
TRBV7-2	-	TRBJ2-7	TRBD2	CASSLAEGTSGGGEQYF	TGTGCCAGCAGCTTAGCAGAGGGGACTAGCGGGGGAGGTGAGCAGTACTTC
TRBV27	-	TRBJ2-2	-	CASSLYRGGTGELFF	TGTGCCAGCAGTTTATACAGGGGGGGCACCGGGGAGCTGTTTTTT
TRBV6-2/TRBV6-3	-	TRBJ1-3	TRBD1	CASSPLQGAPGNTIYF	TGTGCCAGCAGTCCGCTTCAGGGGGCGCCTGGAAACACCATATATTTT
TRBV6-5	-	TRBJ2-7	TRBD1	CASSYYPGQDSYEQYF	TGTGCCAGCAGTTACTACCCGGGACAGGACTCCTACGAGCAGTACTTC
TRBV28	-	TRBJ2-2	-	CASSLRWRGGATGELFF	TGTGCCAGCAGTTTAAGGTGGAGGGGGGGAGCCACCGGGGAGCTGTTTTTT
TRBV28	-	TRBJ1-1	-	CASSLGGLWTEAFF	TGTGCCAGCAGTTTGGGGGGACTGTGGACTGAAGCTTTCTTT
TRBV5-4	-	TRBJ2-2	TRBD1	CASSQNRGINTGELFF	TGTGCCAGCAGCCAGAACAGGGGTATTAACACCGGGGAGCTGTTTTTT
TRBV18	-	TRBJ2-1	TRBD2	CASSPPLGGLAGGVYNEQFF	TGTGCCAGCTCACCACCATTGGGGGGACTAGCGGGAGGGGTCTACAATGAGCAGTTCTTC
TRBV18	-	TRBJ1-4	TRBD1	CASSPGQGPNEKLFF	TGTGCCAGCTCACCGGGACAGGGTCCTAATGAAAAACTGTTTTTT
TRBV4-1	-	TRBJ2-7	-	CASSQDLGQGAYEQYF	TGCGCCAGCAGCCAAGATCTTGGGCAGGGCGCCTACGAGCAGTACTTC
TRBV28	-	TRBJ2-3	TRBD1	CVSSLSGQGRTDTQYF	TGTGTCAGCAGCTTATCGGGACAGGGCCGCACAGATACGCAGTATTTT
TRBV24-1	-	TRBJ1-1	-	CATRGESDTEAFF	TGTGCCACCAGGGGTGAGAGCGACACTGAAGCTTTCTTT
TRBV7-9	-	TRBJ2-3	-	CASSLGASVTDTQYF	TGTGCCAGCAGCTTAGGAGCTAGCGTGACAGATACGCAGTATTTT
TRBV28	-	TRBJ1-2	TRBD1	CASSRDREFSNYGYTF	TGTGCCAGCAGCCGGGACAGGGAGTTCTCTAACTATGGCTACACCTTC
TRBV7-3	-	TRBJ2-1	-	CASSLTLRGFGEQFF	TGTGCCAGCAGCTTAACCCTAAGGGGGTTCGGTGAGCAGTTCTTC
TRBV28	-	TRBJ1-5	TRBD1	CASSAYGQGSNQPQHF	TGTGCCAGCAGCGCCTACGGACAGGGGAGCAATCAGCCCCAGCATTTT
TRBV11-2	-	TRBJ1-3	-	CASSLRTLRGSGNTIYF	TGTGCCAGCAGCTTACGCACCCTCCGGGGCTCTGGAAACACCATATATTTT
TRBV4-3	-	TRBJ1-2	TRBD1	CASSPWTGSYGYTF	TGCGCCAGCAGCCCTTGGACAGGGTCTTATGGCTACACCTTC
TRBV3-1/TRBV3-2	-	TRBJ2-3	-	CASSPTELSTDTQYF	TGTGCCAGCAGCCCGACAGAGCTTAGCACAGATACGCAGTATTTT
TRBV5-1	-	TRBJ1-2	-	CASTRDSDNYGYTF	TGCGCCAGCACCCGTGACTCAGACAACTATGGCTACACCTTC
TRBV28	-	TRBJ2-2	TRBD1	CASSPNRGPGELFF	TGTGCCAGCAGCCCCAACAGGGGGCCAGGGGAGCTGTTTTTT
TRBV7-9	-	TRBJ1-2	-	CASSLVSTSYGYTF	TGTGCCAGCAGCTTAGTATCAACATCCTATGGCTACACCTTC
TRBV4-1	-	TRBJ2-7	-	CASSQVGTRSYEQYF	TGCGCCAGCAGCCAAGTTGGGACACGCTCCTACGAGCAGTACTTC
TRBV7-2	-	TRBJ1-1	-	CASSLLGLPNTEAFF	TGTGCCAGCAGCTTATTGGGGCTCCCGAACACTGAAGCTTTCTTT
TRBV30	once	TRBJ2-1	TRBD2	CAWRSTEGLADYNEQFF	TGTGCCTGGAGATCAACCGAGGGACTAGCGGATTACAATGAGCAGTTCTTC
TRBV6-5	-	TRBJ1-5	-	CASSQTQGYNQPQHF	TGTGCCAGCAGTCAGACACAGGGATACAATCAGCCCCAGCATTTT
TRBV7-2	-	TRBJ1-3	-	CASSLIGVGTSGNTIYF	TGTGCCAGCAGCTTAATAGGGGTGGGAACCTCTGGAAACACCATATATTTT
TRBV10-3	-	TRBJ2-5	-	CAISTGLETQYF	TGTGCCATCAGTACAGGGTTAGAGACCCAGTACTTC
TRBV18	-	TRBJ1-2	-	CASSPLQGTSNYGYTF	TGTGCCAGCTCACCATTACAGGGAACATCTAACTATGGCTACACCTTC
TRBV18	-	TRBJ1-1	-	CASSLQGLAGAAFF	TGTGCCAGCTCATTACAGGGATTGGCCGGGGCAGCTTTCTTT
TRBV24-1	-	TRBJ2-1	TRBD2	CATSDEKKAGLWNEQFF	TGTGCCACCAGTGATGAGAAAAAAGCGGGACTTTGGAATGAGCAGTTCTTC
TRBV19	-	TRBJ2-1	TRBD2	CASSHTGTSGNNEQFF	TGTGCCAGTAGTCATACCGGGACTAGCGGGAACAATGAGCAGTTCTTC
TRBV7-8	-	TRBJ2-7	-	CASSFRRTPSHEQYF	TGTGCCAGCAGCTTCAGGAGGACCCCATCTCACGAGCAGTACTTC
TRBV30	-	TRBJ1-1	-	CAWVGATPRRTEAFF	TGTGCCTGGGTAGGGGCGACTCCCAGAAGGACTGAAGCTTTCTTT
TRBV19	-	TRBJ2-1	-	CASSMSSHQLFF	TGTGCCAGTAGTATGTCGTCCCACCAACTGTTCTTC